The rows below give T cell receptor beta chains drawn from one sample of a study of shared clonotypes between healthy human individuals. Clones were sequenced by immunoSEQ multiplex PCR, and TCRdb holds only the in-frame ones, with some missing. This sample yields around 2.1 million clones, of which around 93% are seen a single time; about 1.8% belongs to the top ten. Sequencing was carried out using naive CD8+ T cells from PBMCs. All receptors derive from a man between 18 and 29 years old in good health. Some clones in this sample may be carry-over from other donors' samples. CDR3s include the opening cysteine and the closing phenylalanine or tryptophan. The D gene is left open where the match is weak. The listing skips clone size in some rows; elsewhere it reads once, few, many or a size class.

>TRBJ2-1|.|.|TRBV13
TGTGCCAGCAGCTTAGGCAGAGGAAATGAGCAGTTCTTC
CASSLGRGNEQFF
>TRBJ2-3|TRBD2|.|TRBV2
TGTGCCAGCAGAGGACTAGTGAGATATACAGATACGCAGTATTTT
CASRGLVRYTDTQYF
>TRBJ2-1|.|.|TRBV5-1
TGCGCCAGCAGCTTCGGGGCCTTCAATGAGCAGTTCTTC
CASSFGAFNEQFF
>TRBJ1-5|.|.|TRBV28
TGTGCCAGCAGTTTAGCCAGGGTGGATCAGCCCCAGCATTTT
CASSLARVDQPQHF
>TRBJ2-4|.|.|TRBV2
TGTGCCAGCAGTGAATTCCTAGGTGAGGAATTCAACATTCAGTACTTC
CASSEFLGEEFNIQYF
>TRBJ1-1|TRBD1|few|TRBV6-5
TGTGCCAGCAGTTATTCTACAGGGGACTATGAAGCTTTCTTT
CASSYSTGDYEAFF
>TRBJ1-3|.|.|TRBV4-1
TGCGCCAGCAGCCCCGCCGGTCGGGGAAACACCATATATTTT
CASSPAGRGNTIYF
>TRBJ2-3|TRBD2|.|TRBV27
TGTGCCAGCAGTTGGGCGGGAGTGTTAGCAGATACGCAGTATTTT
CASSWAGVLADTQYF
>TRBJ2-2|.|once|TRBV27
TGTGCCAGCAGTTTCTATCTAAACACCGGGGAGCTGTTTTTT
CASSFYLNTGELFF
>TRBJ2-2|.|.|TRBV7-9
TGTGCCAGCAGCTTATCTTATGCCGGGGAGCTGTTTTTT
CASSLSYAGELFF
>TRBJ2-3|TRBD2|once|TRBV27
TGTGCCAGCAGAGAGGGACTAGCGGTATCAGATACGCAGTATTTT
CASREGLAVSDTQYF
>TRBJ2-1|TRBD2|.|TRBV9
TGTGCCAGCAGCGTTTCTGCGGGGGGAAGCTCCTACAATGAGCAGTTCTTC
CASSVSAGGSSYNEQFF
>TRBJ2-5|TRBD2|.|TRBV7-9
TGTGCCAGCAGCTTAAGTCTAGCGGGAGGAGAGACCCAGTACTTC
CASSLSLAGGETQYF
>TRBJ2-1|TRBD2|.|TRBV5-4
TGTGCCAGCAGCCTCAAGCGGGAGTCCTACAATGAGCAGTTCTTC
CASSLKRESYNEQFF
>TRBJ2-1|TRBD1|.|TRBV27
TGTGCCAGCAGTTTACAGGGGGCCTTATACAATGAGCAGTTCTTC
CASSLQGALYNEQFF
>TRBJ1-1|TRBD1|.|TRBV6-6
TGTGCCAGTCTAAATCCATACAGGGGTGCCACTGAAGCTTTCTTT
CASLNPYRGATEAFF
>TRBJ1-1|.|.|TRBV27
TGTGCCAGCAGTCCCCGGGGGGTAACCGGTGAAGCTTTCTTT
CASSPRGVTGEAFF
>TRBJ2-7|.|.|TRBV11-2
TGTGCCAGCAGCTTAGGGAGGGTCCTTGCCTACGAGCAGTACTTC
CASSLGRVLAYEQYF
>TRBJ2-1|TRBD1|.|TRBV10-3
TGTGCCATCAGTGAAGGAAACAGGGGGTTCAGGAATGAGCAGTTCTTC
CAISEGNRGFRNEQFF
>TRBJ2-7|.|once|TRBV10-3
TGTGCCATCGGTGAGTTCTCCTACGAGCAGTACTTC
CAIGEFSYEQYF
>TRBJ2-6|TRBD1|.|TRBV25-1
TGTGCCAGCACACAGGACAGGGGAGCATCCGGGGCCAACGTCCTGACTTTC
CASTQDRGASGANVLTF
>TRBJ2-7|.|.|TRBV7-9
TGTGCCAGCAGCCCGGCTAGGGAGTACGAGCAGTACTTC
CASSPAREYEQYF
>TRBJ2-5|.|.|TRBV5-1
TGCGCCAGCAGCTATAACGGGCTGTCGGAGACCCAGTACTTC
CASSYNGLSETQYF
>TRBJ2-7|TRBD1|once|TRBV6-4
TGTGCCAGCAGTGACTATTACAGGGGGACCGAGCAGTACTTC
CASSDYYRGTEQYF
>TRBJ2-7|TRBD2|.|TRBV19
TGTGCCAGCAGACTAGCGGGCTCCTACGAGCAGTACTTC
CASRLAGSYEQYF
>TRBJ1-1|.|.|TRBV7-3
TGTGCCAGCAGCTTAGGGGAGAGCACTGAAGCTTTCTTT
CASSLGESTEAFF
>TRBJ1-1|.|.|TRBV9
TGTGCCAGCAGCCCATTTGGACACAGCCCCACTGAAGCTTTCTTT
CASSPFGHSPTEAFF
>TRBJ1-5|.|.|TRBV19
TGTGCCAGTAGTATCGGGGGTCAGCCCCAGCATTTT
CASSIGGQPQHF
>TRBJ2-7|.|.|TRBV19
TGTGCCAGTTCTTCTAAGTACTCCTACGAGCAGTACTTC
CASSSKYSYEQYF
>TRBJ1-2|.|.|TRBV11-2
TGTGCCAGCAGCTTAGATTGGGGTTCGTATGGCTACACCTTC
CASSLDWGSYGYTF
>TRBJ2-1|.|.|TRBV28
TGTGCCAGCAGTTTCGGGGCATTCGATGAGCAGTTCTTC
CASSFGAFDEQFF
>TRBJ2-3|TRBD2|.|TRBV4-1
TGCGCCAGCAGCCAAGAGGGAGGGGGCACAGATACGCAGTATTTT
CASSQEGGGTDTQYF
>TRBJ2-7|.|.|TRBV25-1
TGTGCCAGCAGTGTACACAGGGCGGGGGAGCAGTACTTC
CASSVHRAGEQYF
>TRBJ2-2|TRBD1|.|TRBV19
TGTGCCAGTAGTATAAGGGACAGGGGGTCTCCTCCCCACACCGGGGAGCTGTTTTTT
CASSIRDRGSPPHTGELFF
>TRBJ2-7|.|.|TRBV6-1
TGTGCCAGCAGTGTAACATACGAGCAGTACTTC
CASSVTYEQYF
>TRBJ2-7|.|.|TRBV10-2
TGCGCCAGCAGTGGGCCCGGGAAACTATACGAGCAGTACTTC
CASSGPGKLYEQYF
>TRBJ2-7|.|once|TRBV13
TGTGCCAGCAGCTGGGGGACTGGTTACGAGCAGTACTTC
CASSWGTGYEQYF
>TRBJ2-7|TRBD2|.|TRBV4-3
TGCGCCAGCAGCCAGCACGGGACTAGTGGTTACGAGCAGTACTTC
CASSQHGTSGYEQYF
>TRBJ2-4|.|.|TRBV9
TGTGCCAGCACCCCGGGGCTAGCCAAAAACATTCAGTACTTC
CASTPGLAKNIQYF
>TRBJ2-7|.|.|TRBV6-6
TGTGCCAGCATCTCGGCCAGCTCCTACGAGCAGTACTTC
CASISASSYEQYF
>TRBJ2-1|TRBD1|.|TRBV7-9
TGTGCCAGCACCCTAACAGGGGACTACAATGAGCAGTTCTTC
CASTLTGDYNEQFF
>TRBJ1-2|TRBD1|.|TRBV11-2
TGTGCCAGCAGCTCCGGACAGGGGGGTGGCTACACCTTC
CASSSGQGGGYTF
>TRBJ2-5|.|.|TRBV28
TGTGCCAGCAGTTCTGACAGCCAAGAGACCCAGTACTTC
CASSSDSQETQYF
>TRBJ2-3|.|once|TRBV4-3
TGCGCCAGCAGCCAAGACCTGGGCGGGCGGTCGGCAGATACGCAGTATTTT
CASSQDLGGRSADTQYF
>TRBJ2-7|.|.|TRBV6-5
TGTGCCAGCAGTTACTCCCCGGACGGGATCTCCTACGAGCAGTACTTC
CASSYSPDGISYEQYF
>TRBJ2-1|.|.|TRBV29-1
TGCAGCGTTGACATTCGAGGGGGGAACGATGAGCAGTTCTTC
CSVDIRGGNDEQFF
>TRBJ2-4|TRBD1|.|TRBV13
TGTGCCAGCAGCGACCCCGGACAGGGCCAAAACATTCAGTACTTC
CASSDPGQGQNIQYF
>TRBJ2-1|.|.|TRBV21-1
TGTGCCAGCAGCATCCGGACTAGCGGGGGACTACCCCCCCACAATGAGCAGTTCTTC
CASSIRTSGGLPPHNEQFF